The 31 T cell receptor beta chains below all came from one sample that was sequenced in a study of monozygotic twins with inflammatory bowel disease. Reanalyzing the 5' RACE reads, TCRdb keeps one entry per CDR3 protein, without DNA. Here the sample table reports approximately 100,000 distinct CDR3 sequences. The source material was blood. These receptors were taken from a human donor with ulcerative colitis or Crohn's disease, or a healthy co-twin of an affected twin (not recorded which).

The CDR3 here is CASTGDRATGELFF. The V call is TRBV5-1, the J call TRBJ2-2; no DNA is available, so the TRBD1 call from TCRdb remains unchecked. This CDR3 has 14 amino acids. Germline CDR1 SGHRS, CDR2 YFSETQ.

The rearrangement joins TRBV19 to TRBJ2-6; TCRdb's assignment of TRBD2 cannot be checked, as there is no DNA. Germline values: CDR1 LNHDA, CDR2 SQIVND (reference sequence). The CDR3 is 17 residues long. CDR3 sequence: CASSMKAGVTGANVLTF. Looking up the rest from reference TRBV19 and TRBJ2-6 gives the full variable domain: DGGITQSPKYLFRKEGQNVTLSCEQNLNHDAMYWYRQDPGQGLRLIYYSQIVNDFQKGDIAEGYSVSREKKESFPLTVTSAQKNPTAFYLCASSMKAGVTGANVLTFGAGSRLTVL.

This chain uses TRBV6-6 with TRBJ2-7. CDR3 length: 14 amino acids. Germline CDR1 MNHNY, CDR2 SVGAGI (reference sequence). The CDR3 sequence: CASSYSKRSYEQYF.

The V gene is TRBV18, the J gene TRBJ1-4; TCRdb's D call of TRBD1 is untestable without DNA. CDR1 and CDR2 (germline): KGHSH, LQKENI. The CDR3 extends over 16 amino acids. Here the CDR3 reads CASSTSTGGPNEKLFF.

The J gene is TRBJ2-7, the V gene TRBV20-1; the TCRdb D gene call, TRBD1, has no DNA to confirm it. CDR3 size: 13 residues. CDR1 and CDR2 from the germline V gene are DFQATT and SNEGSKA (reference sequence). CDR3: CSATKTGGYEQYF.

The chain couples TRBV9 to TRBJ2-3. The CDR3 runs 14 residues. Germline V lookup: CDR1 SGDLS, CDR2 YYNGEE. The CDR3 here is CASSIGLTADTQYF.

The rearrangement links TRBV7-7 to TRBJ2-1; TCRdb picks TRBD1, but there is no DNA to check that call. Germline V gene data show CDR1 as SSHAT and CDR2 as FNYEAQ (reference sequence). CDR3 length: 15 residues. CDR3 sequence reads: CASSSGPSSYNEQFF.

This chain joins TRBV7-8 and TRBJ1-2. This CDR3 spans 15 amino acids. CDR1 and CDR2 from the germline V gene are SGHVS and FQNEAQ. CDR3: CASSHVWGANYGYTF.

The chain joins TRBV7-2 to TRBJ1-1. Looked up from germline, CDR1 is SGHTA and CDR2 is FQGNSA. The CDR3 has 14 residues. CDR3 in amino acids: CASSLAGPHTEAFF.

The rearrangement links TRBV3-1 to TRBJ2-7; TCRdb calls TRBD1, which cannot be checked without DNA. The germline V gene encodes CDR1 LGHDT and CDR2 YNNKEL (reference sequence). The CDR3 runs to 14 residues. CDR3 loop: CASSLRQTTYEQYF.

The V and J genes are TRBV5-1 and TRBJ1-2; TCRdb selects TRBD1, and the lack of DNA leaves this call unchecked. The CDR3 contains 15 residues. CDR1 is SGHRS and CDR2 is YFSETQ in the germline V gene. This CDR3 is CASSLAGQDFYGYTF.

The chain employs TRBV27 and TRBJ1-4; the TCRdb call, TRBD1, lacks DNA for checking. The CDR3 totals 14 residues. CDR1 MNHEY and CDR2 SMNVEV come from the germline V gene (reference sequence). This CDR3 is CASSQDREEGKLFF.

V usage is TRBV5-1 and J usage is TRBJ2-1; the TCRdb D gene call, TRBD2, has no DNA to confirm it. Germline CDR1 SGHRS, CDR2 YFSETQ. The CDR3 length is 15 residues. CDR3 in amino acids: CASSLVQGASNEQFF. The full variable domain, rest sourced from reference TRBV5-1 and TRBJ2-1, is KAGVTQTPRYLIKTRGQQVTLSCSPISGHRSVSWYQQTPGQGLQFLFEYFSETQRNKGNFPGRFSGRQFSNSRSEMNVSTLELGDSALYLCASSLVQGASNEQFFGPGTRLTVL.

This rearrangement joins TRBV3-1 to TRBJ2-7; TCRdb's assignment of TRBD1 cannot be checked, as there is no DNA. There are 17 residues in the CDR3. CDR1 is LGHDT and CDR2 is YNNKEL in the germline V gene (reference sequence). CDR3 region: CASSQGGEGGLSYEQYF.

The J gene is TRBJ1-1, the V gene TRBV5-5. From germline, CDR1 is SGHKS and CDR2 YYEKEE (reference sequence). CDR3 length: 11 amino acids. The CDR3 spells CASSSGGKAFF.

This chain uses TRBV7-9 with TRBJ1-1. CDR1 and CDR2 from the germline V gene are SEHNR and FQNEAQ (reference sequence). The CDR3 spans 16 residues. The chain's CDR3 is CASSSRDSRMNTEAFF.

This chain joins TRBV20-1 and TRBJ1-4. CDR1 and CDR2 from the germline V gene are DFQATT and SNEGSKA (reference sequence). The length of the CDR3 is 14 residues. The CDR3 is CSAREGAGGEKLFF.

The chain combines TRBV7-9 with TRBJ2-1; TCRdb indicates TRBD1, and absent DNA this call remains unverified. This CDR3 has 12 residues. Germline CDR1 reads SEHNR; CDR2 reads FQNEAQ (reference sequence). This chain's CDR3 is CASVLPGDEQFF.

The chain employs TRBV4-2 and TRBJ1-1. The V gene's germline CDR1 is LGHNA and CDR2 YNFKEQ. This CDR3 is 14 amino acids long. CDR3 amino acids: CASSQDTRGTEAFF.

Here the CDR3 reads CASGQGGEQYF. This sequence joins TRBV7-6 and TRBJ2-7; TCRdb names TRBD1, which stays unverified in the absence of DNA. From germline, CDR1 is SGHVS and CDR2 FNYEAQ. This CDR3 contains 11 residues.

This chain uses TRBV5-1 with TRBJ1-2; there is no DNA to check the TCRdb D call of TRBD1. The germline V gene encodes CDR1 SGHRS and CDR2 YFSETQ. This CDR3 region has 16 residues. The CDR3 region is CTSRMTPGQPWDGRTF.

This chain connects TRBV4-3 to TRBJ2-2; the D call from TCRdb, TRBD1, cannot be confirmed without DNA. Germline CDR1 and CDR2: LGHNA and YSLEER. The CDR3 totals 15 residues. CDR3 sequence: CASSRGTANTGELFF.

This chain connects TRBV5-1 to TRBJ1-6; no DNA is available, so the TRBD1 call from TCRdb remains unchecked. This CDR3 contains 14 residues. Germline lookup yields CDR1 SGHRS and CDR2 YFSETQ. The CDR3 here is CASNLGPLGSPLHF.

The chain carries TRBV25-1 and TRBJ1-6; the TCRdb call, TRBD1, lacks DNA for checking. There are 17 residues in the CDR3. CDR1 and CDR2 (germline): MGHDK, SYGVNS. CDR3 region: CASSEVSNPVGNSPLHF. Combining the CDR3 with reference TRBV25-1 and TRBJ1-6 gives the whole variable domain EADIYQTPRYLVIGTGKKITLECSQTMGHDKMYWYQQDPGMELHLIHYSYGVNSTEKGDLSSESTVSRIRTEHFPLTLESARPSHTSQYLCASSEVSNPVGNSPLHFGNGTRLTVT.

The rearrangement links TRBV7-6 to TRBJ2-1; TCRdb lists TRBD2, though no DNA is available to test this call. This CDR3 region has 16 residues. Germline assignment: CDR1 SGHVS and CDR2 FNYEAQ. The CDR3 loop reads CASSPRTSGSTNEQFF.

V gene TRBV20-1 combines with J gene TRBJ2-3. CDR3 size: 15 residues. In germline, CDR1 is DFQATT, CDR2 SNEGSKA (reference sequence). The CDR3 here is CSARRPATSTDTQYF.

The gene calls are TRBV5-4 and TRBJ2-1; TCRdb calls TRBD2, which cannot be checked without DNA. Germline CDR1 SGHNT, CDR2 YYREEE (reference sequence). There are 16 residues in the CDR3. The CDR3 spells CASSLGYLAGDNEQFF.

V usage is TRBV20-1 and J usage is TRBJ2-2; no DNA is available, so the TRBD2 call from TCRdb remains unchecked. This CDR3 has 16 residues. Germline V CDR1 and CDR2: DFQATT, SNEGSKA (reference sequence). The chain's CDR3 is CSALPRTSGGAGELFF.

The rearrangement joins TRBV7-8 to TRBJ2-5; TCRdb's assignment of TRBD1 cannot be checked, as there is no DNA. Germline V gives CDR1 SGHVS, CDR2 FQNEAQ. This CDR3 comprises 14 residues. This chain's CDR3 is CASSLTGGGETQYF.

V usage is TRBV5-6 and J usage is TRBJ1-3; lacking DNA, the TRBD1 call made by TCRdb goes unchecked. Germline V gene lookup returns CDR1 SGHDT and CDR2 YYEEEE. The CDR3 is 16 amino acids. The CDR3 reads CASSLKGVNSGNTIYF.

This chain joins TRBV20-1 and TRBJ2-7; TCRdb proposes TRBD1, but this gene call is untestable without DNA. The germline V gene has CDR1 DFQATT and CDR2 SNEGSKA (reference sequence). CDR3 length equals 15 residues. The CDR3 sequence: CSALRPGQGLYEQYF.